The 23 T cell receptor beta chains given below trace back to one sample, sequenced in a study of T cell responses to AZD1222 COVID-19 vaccine. Using immunoSEQ multiplex PCR, the repertoire was profiled, and TCRdb retains in-frame clones only, with some absent. The sample holds tens of thousands of clones, around nine tenths seen once. The sequencing used peripheral blood, collected on day 0 of AZD1222 vaccination. Source of these receptors: an adult in good health.

The gene calls are TRBV30 and TRBJ1-1; D possibly corresponds to TRBD1 (6 bases). Trimming took 2 bases from V and 0 from J, leaving 10 bases between them. Germline values: CDR1 GTSNPN, CDR2 SVGIG (reference sequence). The CDR3 loop spans 14 amino acids. The DNA of the CDR3 is TGTGCCTGGAGTTCGACAGGCATGAACACTGAAGCTTTCTTT. The encoded protein is CAWSSTGMNTEAFF.

This sequence joins TRBV27 and TRBJ1-1; tentatively, D is TRBD1 (6 bases). Germline CDR1 is MNHEY and CDR2 is SMNVEV (reference sequence). The CDR3 extends over 16 amino acids. Trimming took off 2 bases at V and 3 bases at J, with 16 bases between the two ends. The CDR3 spells CASSLIPWGADTEAFF. In DNA, the CDR3 is TGTGCCAGCAGTTTAATCCCGTGGGGGGCGGACACTGAAGCTTTCTTT.

This clone was observed a single time. The V gene is TRBV6-5, the J gene TRBJ2-7; D perhaps matches TRBD2 (6 bases). Germline V gene data show CDR1 as MNHEY and CDR2 as SVGAGI. V lost 2 bases and J lost 0, with 11 bases in between. CDR3 length: 15 residues. CDR3: CASSYGLGSSYEQYF. In nucleotides, the CDR3 is TGTGCCAGCAGTTACGGTCTCGGGAGCTCCTACGAGCAGTACTTC.

The chain employs TRBV7-3 and TRBJ2-6; TRBD1 aligns across 8 bases. Germline CDR1 and CDR2: SGHTA and FQGTGA. V was clipped by 2 bases and J by 1 base; unmatched bases: 4. CDR3 size: 17 residues. CDR3 amino acids: CASSLQGALSGANVLTF. The CDR3 nucleotides are TGTGCCAGCAGCTTACAGGGGGCGCTTTCTGGGGCCAACGTCCTGACTTTC.

In DNA, the CDR3 is TGCGCCAGCAGCTTGGATAGGGACACTGAAGCTTTCTTT. As protein: CASSLDRDTEAFF. The chain recombines TRBV5-1 with TRBJ1-1; unclear D gene. This CDR3 has 13 residues. Germline values: CDR1 SGHRS, CDR2 YFSETQ. The V and J ends lost 0 bases and 3 bases respectively, with 6 bases between them.

The chain is built from TRBV18 and TRBJ2-3; 9 nucleotides agree with TRBD2. With 3 bases clipped from V and 6 bases from J, the junction kept 10 bases outside the gene matches. Germline CDR1 KGHSH, CDR2 LQKENI. The CDR3 extends over 16 amino acids. The CDR3 spells CASSPNPSGTWDTQYF. CDR3 nucleotides: TGTGCCAGCTCACCTAATCCTAGCGGGACCTGGGATACGCAGTATTTT. Full variable domain (rest looked up from reference TRBV18 and TRBJ2-3): NAGVMQNPRHLVRRRGQEARLRCSPMKGHSHVYWYRQLPEEGLKFMVYLQKENIIDESGMPKERFSAEFPKEGPSILRIQQVVRGDSAAYFCASSPNPSGTWDTQYFGPGTRLTVL.

In this sample, this clone turned up once. The chain combines TRBV2 with TRBJ2-2; weak D call: TRBD2 (7 bases). The V gene's germline CDR1 is SNHLY and CDR2 FYNNEI. This CDR3 has 14 residues. The ends were cut back, 6 bases at V and 1 base at J, with 9 bases in the middle. CDR3 sequence (DNA): TGTGCCAGCAGAGCGGGACAGAACACCGGGGAGCTGTTTTTT. This encodes CASRAGQNTGELFF.

The CDR3 loop reads CASSQEVWTGRGAFF. The DNA of the CDR3 is TGTGCCAGCAGCCAAGAAGTTTGGACAGGGAGAGGGGCTTTCTTT. The chain is built from TRBV14 and TRBJ1-1, with 8 bases matching TRBD1. The germline CDR1 and CDR2 sequences are SGHDN and FVKESK. This CDR3 spans 15 amino acids. J gave up 11 bases and V 0 bases, and 11 bases lay outside the gene matches.

This rearrangement joins TRBV3-1 (or the pseudogene TRBV3-2) to TRBJ1-2; TRBD1 is a possible D gene (5 bases). CDR3 length equals 13 residues. The V and J ends lost 3 bases and 8 bases respectively, with 13 bases between them. CDR1 is LGHDT and CDR2 is YNNKEL in the germline V gene (reference sequence). CDR3 nucleotide sequence: TGTGCCAGCAGCCAGGGGGGGAATGGCGGCTACACCTTC. It yields the protein CASSQGGNGGYTF.

The rearrangement joins TRBV5-5 to TRBJ2-7, with D perhaps TRBD1 (6 bases). CDR1 SGHKS and CDR2 YYEKEE come from the germline V gene (reference sequence). There are 14 residues in the CDR3. Trimming removed 2 bases from V and 2 bases from J, with 11 bases in between. Here the CDR3 reads CASSLGQGPYEQYF. In nucleotides, the CDR3 is TGTGCCAGCAGCTTAGGTCAGGGGCCCTACGAGCAGTACTTC.

The rearrangement uses TRBV21-1 and TRBJ2-1. TRBV21-1 constitutes a pseudogene. CDR3 length equals 21 residues. This chain's CDR3 is CASSKGGARVGRRATYNEQFF. CDR3 bases: TGTGCCAGCAGCAAAGGGGGGGCCAGGGTTGGTCGACGGGCGACGTACAATGAGCAGTTCTTC.

In this sample, this clone turned up a few times. The chain combines TRBV6-6 with TRBJ2-2; 9 nucleotides line up with TRBD1. Per germline, CDR1 MNHNY and CDR2 SVGAGI (reference sequence). The CDR3 totals 15 residues. V was clipped by 6 bases and J by 3 bases; unmatched bases: 5. The CDR3 DNA reads TGTGCCAGCAGGGGGGACAGGGCGGACACCGGGGAGCTGTTTTTT. Amino acid sequence: CASRGDRADTGELFF.

The chain recombines TRBV5-5 with TRBJ1-1, with D unresolved. This CDR3 spans 16 amino acids. CDR1 and CDR2 from the germline V gene are SGHKS and YYEKEE (reference sequence). The ends were cut back, 3 bases at V and 1 base at J, with 16 bases in the middle. The CDR3 DNA sequence: TGTGCCAGCAGCTCCCTGTGGGGAACAGCGAACACTGAAGCTTTCTTT. Translating it yields CASSSLWGTANTEAFF. The complete variable domain, with remaining parts taken from reference TRBV5-5 and TRBJ1-1, reads DAGVTQSPTHLIKTRGQQVTLRCSPISGHKSVSWYQQVLGQGPQFIFQYYEKEERGRGNFPDRFSARQFPNYSSELNVNALLLGDSALYLCASSSLWGTANTEAFFGQGTRLTVV.

The V and J genes are TRBV27 and TRBJ2-1, with a possible D match to TRBD1 (6 bases). CDR3 length equals 15 residues. The germline V gene has CDR1 MNHEY and CDR2 SMNVEV (reference sequence). V was cut by 3 bases and J by 4 bases, with 13 bases left in between. The CDR3 sequence is CASSLDRSKYNEQFF. CDR3 nucleotides: TGTGCCAGCAGTTTGGACAGAAGTAAATACAATGAGCAGTTCTTC.

A few counts support this clone. V and J are TRBV2 and TRBJ2-7; tentatively, D is TRBD1 (6 bases). Trimming stripped 4 bases from V and 7 bases from J, with 14 bases between. The CDR3 spans 13 residues. The germline V gene encodes CDR1 SNHLY and CDR2 FYNNEI. In nucleotides, the CDR3 is TGTGCCAGCAGTGGCCTACAGGGTGCAGAGCAGTACTTC. Translating gives CASSGLQGAEQYF.

Here the CDR3 reads CASSQLGGGGEKLFF. DNA of the CDR3: TGTGCCAGCAGCCAGCTAGGGGGGGGCGGTGAAAAACTGTTTTTT. The chain carries TRBV3-1 (or the pseudogene TRBV3-2) and TRBJ1-4, with D possibly TRBD1 on 6 matching bases. CDR1 is LGHDT, CDR2 YNNKEL, per germline (reference sequence). V was clipped by 3 bases and J by 7 bases, with 15 bases between them. This CDR3 is 15 amino acids long.

V gene TRBV30 combines with J gene TRBJ2-7, with a weak D call TRBD2 (6 bases). This CDR3 region has 14 residues. Trimming took off 0 bases at V and 5 bases at J, with 14 bases between the two ends. Germline loops: CDR1 GTSNPN, CDR2 SVGIG (reference sequence). The CDR3 DNA follows: TGTGCCTGGAGTGTACTTCCTAGCGAGAACGAGCAGTACTTC. It translates to CAWSVLPSENEQYF.

This clone appeared a single time. The rearrangement links TRBV5-8 to TRBJ1-4, with D possibly matching TRBD1 (6 bases). Looked up from germline, CDR1 is SGHTS and CDR2 is YDEGEE. Deletions cut 4 bases from V and 7 bases from J, with 11 bases between. This CDR3 comprises 13 residues. The CDR3 DNA follows: TGTGCCAGCAGCCGAAACAGGGCTGAAAAACTGTTTTTT. Its translation is CASSRNRAEKLFF.

The chain links TRBV6-1 to TRBJ2-7, with 7 bases aligning to TRBD1. Germline values: CDR1 MNHNS, CDR2 SASEGT. Unmatched junction bases numbered 4, after V lost 2 bases and J lost 6 bases. The CDR3 runs to 13 residues. CDR3 in DNA: TGTGCCAGCAGTGAAACGTGGGACAGCGAGCAGTACTTC. This gives the protein CASSETWDSEQYF.

The rearrangement links TRBV19 to TRBJ1-2, with a tentative D call TRBD1 (6 bases). This CDR3 is 19 amino acids long. Trimming took 2 bases from V and 0 from J, leaving 22 bases between them. Germline CDR1 and CDR2: LNHDA and SQIVND (reference sequence). CDR3 protein: CASSILTGPKKKTNYGYTF. Written as DNA, the CDR3 is TGTGCCAGTAGTATATTAACAGGGCCCAAGAAAAAAACTAACTATGGCTACACCTTC.

The J gene is TRBJ2-1, the V gene TRBV4-1; D is unclear. V gave up 1 base and J gave up 6 bases, with 19 bases separating them. The CDR3 covers 17 residues. Germline V gene data show CDR1 as MGHRA and CDR2 as YSYEKL. The CDR3 spells CASSQVYSLTSVNEQFF. CDR3 nucleotides: TGCGCCAGCAGCCAAGTATACTCCTTAACGTCGGTCAATGAGCAGTTCTTC.

This clone was counted only a few times. The chain is built from TRBV6-4 and TRBJ1-5; TRBD1 aligns across 9 bases. The germline V gene encodes CDR1 MRHNA and CDR2 SNTAGT. J was trimmed by 1 base and V by 5 bases; bases with no gene match: 6. The CDR3 totals 16 residues. The CDR3 region has the DNA TGTGCCAGCAGTCTCCGGGACAGGGAGAGCAATCAGCCCCAGCATTTT. As protein: CASSLRDRESNQPQHF.

The V gene is TRBV18, the J gene TRBJ1-1, with 7 positions matching TRBD1. The V gene end was trimmed by 5 bases and the J gene end by 0 bases; junction bases not matched to a gene: 3. The CDR3 length is 14 residues. Per the germline V gene, CDR1 is KGHSH and CDR2 is LQKENI. The DNA of the CDR3 is TGTGCCAGCTCAACGACAGGGATGAACACTGAAGCTTTCTTT. Encoded protein: CASSTTGMNTEAFF.